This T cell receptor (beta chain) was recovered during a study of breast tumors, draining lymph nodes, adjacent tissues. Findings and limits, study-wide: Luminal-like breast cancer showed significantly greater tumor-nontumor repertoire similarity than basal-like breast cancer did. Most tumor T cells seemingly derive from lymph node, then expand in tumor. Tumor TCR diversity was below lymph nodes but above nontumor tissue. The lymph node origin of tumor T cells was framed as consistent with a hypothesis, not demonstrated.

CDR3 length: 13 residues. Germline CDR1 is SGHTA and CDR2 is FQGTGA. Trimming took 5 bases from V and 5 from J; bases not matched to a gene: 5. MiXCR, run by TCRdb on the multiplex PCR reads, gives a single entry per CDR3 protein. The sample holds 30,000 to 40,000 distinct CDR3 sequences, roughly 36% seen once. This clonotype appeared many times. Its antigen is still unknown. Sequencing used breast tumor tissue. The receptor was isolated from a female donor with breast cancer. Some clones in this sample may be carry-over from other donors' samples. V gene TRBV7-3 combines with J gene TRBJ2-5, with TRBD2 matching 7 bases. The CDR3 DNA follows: TGTGCCAGCAGCCACTGGGGGGGGGAGACCCAGTACTTC. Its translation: CASSHWGGETQYF.